The 30 T cell receptor beta chains reported below all come from one sample, sequenced in a study of TIL therapy for anti-PD-1-resistant metastatic lung cancer. Time point of the sample: pre-treatment sample, taken before nivolumab and TIL therapy. The libraries were made with immunoSEQ v3. Some clones are missing from TCRdb's copy, which holds only in-frame ones; the method was immunoSEQ multiplex PCR. The sample shows approximately 47,000 clones, 80% to 90% of them seen only once. Here the sequenced sample was blood, taken at baseline. Receptor source: a person between 25 and 79 years old with non-small cell lung cancer.

The J gene is TRBJ1-1, the V gene TRBV7-9; TRBD1 matches at 7 bases. The CDR3 spans 12 residues. J was trimmed by 8 bases and V by 3 bases; bases with no gene match: 3. Germline CDR1 SEHNR, CDR2 FQNEAQ (reference sequence). This chain's CDR3 is CASSFDREEAFF. DNA for the CDR3: TGTGCCAGCAGCTTTGACAGGGAAGAAGCTTTCTTT.

The chain employs TRBV19 and TRBJ2-3, with 8 bases identical to TRBD1. The CDR3 extends over 14 amino acids. The junction had 3 bases not matched to a gene; V was cut back by 3 bases and J by 4 bases. The germline V gene encodes CDR1 LNHDA and CDR2 SQIVND (reference sequence). CDR3 sequence: CASSIDRGPDTQYF. In DNA, the CDR3 is TGTGCCAGTAGTATTGACAGGGGACCAGATACGCAGTATTTT.

This clone occurred once. V gene TRBV27 combines with J gene TRBJ1-1; D is perhaps TRBD1 (6 bases). The CDR3 has 13 residues. V lost 8 bases and J 1 base, leaving 11 bases between the germline ends. Germline V gives CDR1 MNHEY, CDR2 SMNVEV (reference sequence). CDR3 coding DNA: TGTGCCAGCTGGGGGGCGGGGAACACTGAAGCTTTCTTT. It encodes CASWGAGNTEAFF.

The chain combines TRBV7-3 with TRBJ2-5; 8 bases are shared with TRBD1. V trimming: 2 bases; J trimming: 2 bases; junction bases outside the gene matches: 4. CDR1 and CDR2 (germline): SGHTA, FQGTGA. The CDR3 consists of 15 residues. The CDR3 sequence is CASSLAGGSQETQYF. As DNA, the CDR3 is TGTGCCAGCAGCTTAGCAGGGGGCTCTCAAGAGACCCAGTACTTC.

The chain recombines TRBV30 with TRBJ2-7; 8 nucleotides agree with TRBD1. Germline V gene sequence: CDR1 GTSNPN, CDR2 SVGIG (reference sequence). Losses at the gene ends were 5 bases for V and 9 bases for J; bases not matched to a gene: 9. There are 12 residues in the CDR3. CDR3 region: CAWARAGGWQYF. Written as DNA, the CDR3 is TGTGCCTGGGCCCGGGCAGGGGGCTGGCAGTACTTC.

The rearrangement joins TRBV27 to TRBJ2-7; D not certain. V was cut by 2 bases and J by 5 bases, with 4 bases left in between. The germline gives CDR1 MNHEY, CDR2 SMNVEV (reference sequence). This CDR3 has 11 residues. The CDR3 region is CASSLGDEQYF. The CDR3 nucleotides read TGTGCCAGCAGTTTAGGTGACGAGCAGTACTTC.

The V and J genes are TRBV27 and TRBJ2-7, with 10 nucleotides matching TRBD2. CDR3 length equals 15 residues. V was pared by 1 base and J by 3 bases, with 3 bases of the junction left unmatched. Per germline, CDR1 MNHEY and CDR2 SMNVEV (reference sequence). The CDR3 bases are TGTGCCAGCAGTTTATATAGGACTAGCGGCTACGAGCAGTACTTC. It is translated as CASSLYRTSGYEQYF.

This clone was counted between two and nine times. The rearrangement links TRBV1 to TRBJ2-2; TRBD2 was called by the table and not checked on the DNA. TRBV1 is a pseudogene locus. The CDR3 covers 17 residues. Written as DNA, the CDR3 is TGCACCAGCAGCCCGCATGCGTGCGGATTCCTCACCGGGGAGCTGTTTTTT. It is translated as CTSSPHACGFLTGELFF.

The rearrangement uses TRBV29-1 and TRBJ2-7; TRBD1 agrees at 8 bases. With 4 bases clipped from V and 6 bases from J, the junction kept 8 bases outside the gene matches. This CDR3 is 13 amino acids long. Per the germline V gene, CDR1 is SQVTM and CDR2 is ANQGSEA. The CDR3: CSVVRRGRGEQYF. CDR3 nucleotides: TGCAGCGTTGTCCGCAGGGGGCGAGGCGAGCAGTACTTC.

V and J are TRBV2 and TRBJ2-5; 9 nucleotides match TRBD1. Germline trimming cut 6 bases from V and 4 bases from J; bases unmatched to any gene: 15. Germline lookup yields CDR1 SNHLY and CDR2 FYNNEI. The CDR3 is 17 amino acids. The CDR3 DNA reads as TGTGCCAGCAGGGATCATACCGGGACAGGGAGTGGAGAGACCCAGTACTTC. This encodes CASRDHTGTGSGETQYF.

The chain uses TRBV5-1 and TRBJ2-3, with TRBD1 matching over 8 bases. Germline CDR1 reads SGHRS; CDR2 reads YFSETQ. The CDR3 has 16 amino acids. After removal of 3 bases from V and 5 bases from J, the junction contained 11 bases not matched to a gene. The CDR3 nucleotides read TGCGCCAGCAGCTCGGTTACAGGGGGAGTGGAAGATACGCAGTATTTT. Translating gives CASSSVTGGVEDTQYF.

The chain uses TRBV11-3 and TRBJ2-2; D is unresolved. CDR3 length equals 14 residues. Looked up from germline, CDR1 is SGHNT and CDR2 is YENEEA. V was trimmed by 6 bases and J by 6 bases, leaving 14 bases between them. The CDR3 loop reads CASRTLHLAGELFF. The CDR3 DNA sequence: TGTGCCAGCAGAACTCTTCATCTCGCCGGGGAGCTGTTTTTT.

This clone was detected only a few times. This rearrangement joins TRBV7-9 to TRBJ1-2; D is unresolved. Trimming left V 2 bases short and J 7 bases short, with 8 bases between. CDR3 size: 12 residues. CDR1 and CDR2 (germline): SEHNR, FQNEAQ (reference sequence). CDR3 loop: CASSLREIGYTF. CDR3 coding DNA: TGTGCCAGCAGCTTACGGGAGATTGGCTACACCTTC.

J is TRBJ2-1 and V is TRBV7-3; D is ambiguous. Trimming took 1 base from V and 5 from J, leaving 9 bases between them. The CDR3 spans 14 residues. Germline V gives CDR1 SGHTA, CDR2 FQGTGA. CDR3 in DNA: TGTGCCAGCAGCTTAATACTCGGAAACAATGAGCAGTTCTTC. Amino acid sequence: CASSLILGNNEQFF.

Concerning this clone itself: A read error may produce the germline difference seen at one junction end. The chain has TRBV18 and TRBJ1-6; no firm D call. There are 16 residues in the CDR3. Per germline, CDR1 KGHSH and CDR2 LQKENI. Here the CDR3 reads CASSPMSTSHNSPLHF. DNA of the CDR3: TGTGCCAGCTCACCTATGTCTACCTCCCATAATTCACCCCTCCACTTT. The whole variable domain, filled in from reference TRBV18 and TRBJ1-6, reads NAGVMQNPRHLVRRRGQEARLRCSPMKGHSHVYWYRQLPEEGLKFMVYLQKENIIDESGMPKERFSAEFPKEGPSILRIQQVVRGDSAAYFCASSPMSTSHNSPLHFGNGTRLTVT.

This clone was found a few times. J is TRBJ2-1 and V is TRBV10-3; D may be TRBD2 (5 bases). Trimming stripped 0 bases from V and 10 bases from J, with 7 bases between. CDR1 is ENHRY and CDR2 is SYGVKD in the germline V gene. CDR3 length: 12 amino acids. The CDR3 DNA sequence: TGTGCCATCAGTGAGTCCATAGCGGAGCAGTTCTTC. Its protein product is CAISESIAEQFF.

The chain couples TRBV20-1 to TRBJ2-2, with D unclear. This CDR3 spans 11 amino acids. V lost 4 bases and J lost 8, with 8 bases in between. Looked up from germline, CDR1 is DFQATT and CDR2 is SNEGSKA (reference sequence). The chain's CDR3 is CSANSMGELFF. The CDR3 nucleotides are TGCAGTGCTAATTCGATGGGGGAGCTGTTTTTT.

The V gene is TRBV10-1, the J gene TRBJ2-1; 9 bases match TRBD1. The V gene end was trimmed by 2 bases and the J gene end by 6 bases; junction bases not matched to a gene: 23. Germline CDR1 WNHNN, CDR2 SYGVQD (reference sequence). The CDR3 extends over 21 amino acids. The CDR3 protein is CASSEHLRTGVKWSDLNEQFF. CDR3 sequence (DNA): TGCGCCAGCAGTGAGCACCTACGGACAGGGGTGAAATGGTCGGACCTCAATGAGCAGTTCTTC.

CDR3 DNA sequence: TGTGCCAGCAGGGGGCTAACACAACTCCAAGAGACCCAGTACTTC. It specifies CASRGLTQLQETQYF. This chain uses TRBV6-5 with TRBJ2-5, with D tentatively TRBD1 (5 bases). The CDR3 length is 15 residues. V lost 6 bases and J lost 1, with 15 bases in between. Germline V gene sequence: CDR1 MNHEY, CDR2 SVGAGI.

The rearrangement uses TRBV18 and TRBJ2-5; the D is unclear. The V gene lost 1 base and the J gene lost 0 bases, with 3 bases spanning the gap. Per the germline V gene, CDR1 is KGHSH and CDR2 is LQKENI. This CDR3 has 13 residues. The chain's CDR3 is CASSPQYQETQYF. The CDR3 nucleotides are TGTGCCAGCTCACCACAGTACCAAGAGACCCAGTACTTC.

The chain carries TRBV9 and TRBJ2-1, with 7 bases matching TRBD2. Germline trimming cut 0 bases from V and 6 bases from J; bases unmatched to any gene: 3. The CDR3 runs 14 residues. The germline CDR1 and CDR2 sequences are SGDLS and YYNGEE. The DNA for the CDR3 is TGTGCCAGCAGCGTAGGGCTAGCGGCCAATGAGCAGTTCTTC. As protein: CASSVGLAANEQFF.

The V and J genes are TRBV5-1 and TRBJ2-7, with 14 positions matching TRBD2. CDR1 is SGHRS, CDR2 YFSETQ, per germline. The CDR3 length is 15 residues. V lost 5 bases and J lost 5; bases outside the gene matches: 6. The CDR3 DNA is TGCGCCAGCAGATCCGGGACTAGCGGGAGAAACGAGCAGTACTTC. This gives the protein CASRSGTSGRNEQYF. Supplemented by reference TRBV5-1 and TRBJ2-7, the full variable domain reads KAGVTQTPRYLIKTRGQQVTLSCSPISGHRSVSWYQQTPGQGLQFLFEYFSETQRNKGNFPGRFSGRQFSNSRSEMNVSTLELGDSALYLCASRSGTSGRNEQYFGPGTRLTVT.

The CDR3 is CASSPGTGGGEQYF. For the CDR3, the DNA is TGCGCCAGCAGCCCCGGGACAGGGGGTGGTGAGCAGTACTTC. This sequence joins TRBV5-1 and TRBJ2-7; 11 bases line up with TRBD1. The J segment lost 7 bases and the V segment lost 4 bases, leaving 7 bases of the junction unmatched. Looked up from germline, CDR1 is SGHRS and CDR2 is YFSETQ. This CDR3 has 14 amino acids.

V usage is TRBV7-3 and J usage is TRBJ1-1; D might be TRBD1 (5 bases). CDR1 is SGHTA and CDR2 is FQGTGA in the germline V gene. Trimming removed 4 bases from V and 1 base from J, with 7 bases in between. The CDR3 totals 13 residues. The CDR3 DNA follows: TGTGCCAGCAGCTCCACAGGGAACACTGAAGCTTTCTTT. This encodes CASSSTGNTEAFF.

The chain links TRBV7-2 to TRBJ1-5, with D unresolved. V was shortened by 1 base and J by 6 bases, with 7 bases between the two germline ends. Germline loops: CDR1 SGHTA, CDR2 FQGNSA. The CDR3 contains 13 residues. The CDR3 loop is CASSLDRTQPQHF. CDR3 bases: TGTGCCAGCAGCTTAGATCGCACTCAGCCCCAGCATTTT.

This rearrangement joins TRBV6-5 to TRBJ1-2; D is perhaps TRBD1 (5 bases). The CDR3 spans 14 residues. The V and J ends lost 6 bases and 3 bases respectively, with 14 bases between them. CDR1 and CDR2 (germline): MNHEY, SVGAGI. CDR3 region: CASSNDQGYYGYTF. The CDR3 DNA follows: TGTGCCAGCAGCAATGACCAGGGCTACTATGGCTACACCTTC.

V usage is TRBV27 and J usage is TRBJ2-3; D is perhaps TRBD1 (5 bases). The CDR3 runs 18 residues. Trimming pared 1 base from V and 0 bases from J, leaving 17 bases between. Germline V gene sequence: CDR1 MNHEY, CDR2 SMNVEV (reference sequence). The CDR3 nucleotides are TGTGCCAGCAGTTTATACCTCCGACAGTCAGCTAGCACAGATACGCAGTATTTT. The encoded protein is CASSLYLRQSASTDTQYF.

This sequence joins TRBV12-3 or TRBV12-4 and TRBJ2-2; D ambiguous. V was shortened by 6 bases and J by 4 bases, with 6 bases between the two germline ends. The CDR3 is 12 residues long. CDR3 protein: CASSQGTGELFF. The CDR3 nucleotides read TGTGCCAGCAGCCAAGGCACCGGGGAGCTGTTTTTT.

V and J are TRBV21-1 and TRBJ2-5; the DNA was not compared with TRBD2, the D call given in the table. TRBV21-1 is classified as a pseudogene. This CDR3 has 15 amino acids. CDR3 coding DNA: TGTGCCAGTTGGACGGGGGAGCCGTACCAAGAGACCCAGTACTTC. As protein: CASWTGEPYQETQYF.

The chain couples TRBV7-9 to TRBJ1-2; possibly TRBD1 for D (5 bases). Trimming shortened V by 5 bases and J by 6 bases, and 16 bases separated the two germline ends. CDR1 SEHNR and CDR2 FQNEAQ come from the germline V gene (reference sequence). The length of the CDR3 is 14 residues. This chain's CDR3 is CASSPREGANGYTF. CDR3 coding DNA: TGTGCCAGCAGCCCCCGCGAAGGGGCCAATGGCTACACCTTC.